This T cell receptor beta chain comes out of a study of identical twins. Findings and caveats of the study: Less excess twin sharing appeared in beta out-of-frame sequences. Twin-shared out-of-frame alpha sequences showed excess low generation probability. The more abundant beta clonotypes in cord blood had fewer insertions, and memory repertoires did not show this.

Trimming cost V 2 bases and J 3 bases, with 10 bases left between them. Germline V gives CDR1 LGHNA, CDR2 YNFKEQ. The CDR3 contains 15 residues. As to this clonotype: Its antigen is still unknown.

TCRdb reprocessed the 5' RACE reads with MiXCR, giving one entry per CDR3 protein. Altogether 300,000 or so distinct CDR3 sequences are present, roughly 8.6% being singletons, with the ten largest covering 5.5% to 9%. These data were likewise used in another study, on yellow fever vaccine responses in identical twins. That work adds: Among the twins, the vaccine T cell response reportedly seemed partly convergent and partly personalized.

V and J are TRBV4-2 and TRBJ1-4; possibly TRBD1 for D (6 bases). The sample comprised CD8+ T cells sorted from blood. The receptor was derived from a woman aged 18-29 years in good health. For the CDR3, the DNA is TGTGCCAGCAGCCAAACAGGGTCGGCTAATGAAAAACTGTTTTTT. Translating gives CASSQTGSANEKLFF.